Each of the 23 T cell receptor beta chains below was sequenced from the same sample in a study of T cell clusters in autoimmune cytopenias. TRB amplification used 250 ng of peripheral blood genomic DNA. TRB was amplified by touch-down multiplex PCR, primer pools A and B combined. For each CDR3 protein, TCRdb gives one entry from its re-call of the multiplex PCR reads, without DNA. The clone table shows about 8,400 distinct CDR3 sequences, with the ten largest holding 20% to 25%. Specimen: peripheral blood. Receptors originate from a human donor with an autoimmune cytopenia or autoimmune hepatitis (not recorded which).

V is TRBV2 and J is TRBJ2-7; the D gene TCRdb calls, TRBD1, cannot be checked with no DNA. Germline CDR1 is SNHLY and CDR2 is FYNNEI. This CDR3 contains 16 residues. CDR3 protein: CASRAGSGGFGYEQYF.

The chain's CDR3 is CASSRSTDNYGYTF. The V and J genes are TRBV5-4 and TRBJ1-2; the D call from TCRdb, TRBD1, cannot be confirmed without DNA. This CDR3 has 14 residues. CDR1 SGHNT and CDR2 YYREEE come from the germline V gene (reference sequence).

This chain joins TRBV11-2 and TRBJ1-1; the D call of TRBD1 rests on TCRdb alone, since no DNA is present to check it. The CDR3 is 15 residues long. From germline, CDR1 is SGHAT and CDR2 FQNNGV. This chain's CDR3 is CASSSLRSGGTEAFF.

The rearrangement uses TRBV6-5 and TRBJ2-5; no DNA is available, so the TRBD1 call from TCRdb remains unchecked. CDR1 is MNHEY and CDR2 is SVGAGI in the germline V gene. The CDR3 is 17 amino acids. The CDR3: CASSYGQGIPGKETQYF.

The chain combines TRBV4-2 with TRBJ2-3; with no DNA, the TCRdb D assignment of TRBD1 cannot be verified. Germline CDR1 reads LGHNA; CDR2 reads YNFKEQ. This CDR3 contains 16 residues. The chain's CDR3 is CASSQSGGRDGDTQYF.

This chain connects TRBV7-2 to TRBJ1-2; lacking DNA, the TRBD1 call made by TCRdb goes unchecked. CDR3 length: 12 residues. Germline-derived CDR1 and CDR2 are SGHTA and FQGNSA. CDR3 residues: CASSRGQGGYTF.

This clonotype is deemed medium-sized (0.01 to 0.1%) by its frequency. V gene TRBV12-3 or TRBV12-4 combines with J gene TRBJ1-2. This CDR3 spans 13 amino acids. The CDR3 region is CASSLAGTYGYTF.

The chain employs TRBV14 and TRBJ2-7. The CDR3 spans 16 residues. Germline CDR1 SGHDN, CDR2 FVKESK. CDR3: CASSQEADRGSYEQYF.

V and J are TRBV18 and TRBJ2-5; with no DNA, the TCRdb D assignment of TRBD2 cannot be verified. Germline V gene lookup returns CDR1 KGHSH and CDR2 LQKENI. The CDR3 covers 13 residues. The CDR3 sequence: CASSPLALETQYF.

The rearrangement uses TRBV18 and TRBJ1-5; TCRdb selects TRBD1, and the lack of DNA leaves this call unchecked. The CDR3 runs 14 residues. Per germline, CDR1 KGHSH and CDR2 LQKENI. The CDR3 spells CASSPGGANQPQHF.

The chain recombines TRBV28 with TRBJ2-3. CDR1 is MDHEN, CDR2 SYDVKM, per germline. The CDR3 extends over 15 amino acids. The CDR3 loop is CASSSAAMNADTQYF.

The gene calls are TRBV13 and TRBJ1-4. CDR1 is PRHDT, CDR2 FYEKMQ, per germline (reference sequence). The CDR3 sequence is 17 residues long. CDR3 residues: CASSLVASSITNEKLFF.

V is TRBV11-2 and J is TRBJ2-3; lacking DNA, the TRBD2 call made by TCRdb goes unchecked. This CDR3 is built from 15 residues. CDR1 and CDR2 from the germline V gene are SGHAT and FQNNGV. CDR3 sequence: CASSSRETPTDTQYF.

This chain uses TRBV5-4 with TRBJ1-6; TCRdb picks TRBD1, but there is no DNA to check that call. The germline V gene has CDR1 SGHNT and CDR2 YYREEE (reference sequence). There are 14 residues in the CDR3. This CDR3 is CASSTRQPNSPLHF.

The chain uses TRBV5-3 and TRBJ1-4; lacking DNA, the TRBD1 call made by TCRdb goes unchecked. TRBV5-3 is assigned to the ORF class and has an uncertain function. The CDR3 has 17 amino acids. This chain's CDR3 is CARSLVTGGDPDEKLFF.

The genes are TRBV18 and TRBJ2-1; the D call of TRBD1 rests on TCRdb alone, since no DNA is present to check it. The CDR3 is 15 amino acids. CDR1 is KGHSH and CDR2 is LQKENI in the germline V gene. The CDR3 loop reads CASSPEGRWYNEQFF.

This clonotype registers medium-sized (0.01 to 0.1%) by frequency. This chain links TRBV5-6 with TRBJ1-2. Per the germline V gene, CDR1 is SGHDT and CDR2 is YYEEEE. The CDR3 runs to 13 residues. This CDR3 reads CASSLAKNYGYTF.

This clonotype is medium-sized (0.01 to 0.1%) by frequency. The chain couples TRBV6-6 to TRBJ2-1. Germline values: CDR1 MNHNY, CDR2 SVGAGI (reference sequence). The CDR3 is made up of 12 amino acids. The CDR3 is CASTTRLNEQFF.

By frequency, this clonotype registers medium-sized. V usage is TRBV29-1 and J usage is TRBJ2-5; the D call from TCRdb, TRBD2, cannot be confirmed without DNA. In germline, CDR1 is SQVTM, CDR2 ANQGSEA. This CDR3 has 14 amino acids. The CDR3 protein is CSATPRLVGETQYF.

According to its frequency, this clonotype is medium-sized. CDR3 sequence: CSAPRGTDYGYTF. The genes are TRBV20-1 and TRBJ1-2; TCRdb's D call, TRBD1, is unchecked because there is no DNA. There are 13 residues in the CDR3. The germline CDR1 and CDR2 sequences are DFQATT and SNEGSKA (reference sequence).

The chain carries TRBV5-6 and TRBJ2-1; lacking DNA, the TRBD2 call made by TCRdb goes unchecked. Germline V gene sequence: CDR1 SGHDT, CDR2 YYEEEE. This CDR3 region has 16 residues. The CDR3 protein is CASSSASGLSYNEQFF.

The chain employs TRBV7-2 and TRBJ2-1; the D gene TCRdb calls, TRBD1, cannot be checked with no DNA. Germline CDR1 SGHTA, CDR2 FQGNSA. The CDR3 runs to 14 residues. The chain's CDR3 is CASSLGDTYNEQFF. The full variable domain, completed using reference TRBV7-2 and TRBJ2-1, is GAGVSQSPSNKVTEKGKDVELRCDPISGHTALYWYRQSLGQGLEFLIYFQGNSAPDKSGLPSDRFSAERTGGSVSTLTIQRTQQEDSAVYLCASSLGDTYNEQFFGPGTRLTVL.

The chain couples TRBV5-1 to TRBJ1-2; TCRdb selects TRBD1, and the lack of DNA leaves this call unchecked. The CDR3 is 14 amino acids. Germline V CDR1 and CDR2: SGHRS, YFSETQ. CDR3 loop: CASFPTGGAVGYTF. Full variable domain (rest looked up from reference TRBV5-1 and TRBJ1-2): KAGVTQTPRYLIKTRGQQVTLSCSPISGHRSVSWYQQTPGQGLQFLFEYFSETQRNKGNFPGRFSGRQFSNSRSEMNVSTLELGDSALYLCASFPTGGAVGYTFGSGTRLTVV.